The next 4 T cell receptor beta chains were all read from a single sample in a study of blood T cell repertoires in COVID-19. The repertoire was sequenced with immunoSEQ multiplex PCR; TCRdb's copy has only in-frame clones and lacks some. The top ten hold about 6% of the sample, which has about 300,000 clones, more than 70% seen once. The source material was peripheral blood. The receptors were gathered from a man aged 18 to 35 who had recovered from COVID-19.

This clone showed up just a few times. CDR3 in amino acids: CASSQVGRDYGYTF. In DNA, the CDR3 is TGTGCCAGCAGCCAAGTGGGTCGGGACTATGGCTACACCTTC. This chain links TRBV4-2 with TRBJ1-2, with D uncertain. The ends were cut back, 1 base at V and 3 bases at J, with 9 bases in the middle. Germline CDR1 LGHNA, CDR2 YNFKEQ. This CDR3 contains 14 residues.

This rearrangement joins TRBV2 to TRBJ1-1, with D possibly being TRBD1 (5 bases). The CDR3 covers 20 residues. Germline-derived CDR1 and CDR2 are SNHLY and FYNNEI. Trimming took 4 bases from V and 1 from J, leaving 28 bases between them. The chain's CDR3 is CASSVPGLAQPLGPNTEAFF. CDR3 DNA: TGTGCCAGCAGTGTACCGGGACTTGCCCAACCATTAGGCCCGAACACTGAAGCTTTCTTT.

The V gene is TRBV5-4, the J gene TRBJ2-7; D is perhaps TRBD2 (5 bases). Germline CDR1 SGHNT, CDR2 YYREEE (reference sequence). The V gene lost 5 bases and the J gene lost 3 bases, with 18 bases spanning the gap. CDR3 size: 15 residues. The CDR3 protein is CASRRADSSNYEQYF. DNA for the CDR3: TGTGCCAGCAGACGCGCGGACTCCTCAAACTACGAGCAGTACTTC.

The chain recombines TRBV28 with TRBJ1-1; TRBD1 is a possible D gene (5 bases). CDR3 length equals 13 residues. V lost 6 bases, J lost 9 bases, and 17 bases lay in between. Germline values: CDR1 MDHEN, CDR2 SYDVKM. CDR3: CASSSEDKGKAFF. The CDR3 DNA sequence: TGTGCCAGCAGCTCCGAGGACAAGGGAAAAGCTTTCTTT.